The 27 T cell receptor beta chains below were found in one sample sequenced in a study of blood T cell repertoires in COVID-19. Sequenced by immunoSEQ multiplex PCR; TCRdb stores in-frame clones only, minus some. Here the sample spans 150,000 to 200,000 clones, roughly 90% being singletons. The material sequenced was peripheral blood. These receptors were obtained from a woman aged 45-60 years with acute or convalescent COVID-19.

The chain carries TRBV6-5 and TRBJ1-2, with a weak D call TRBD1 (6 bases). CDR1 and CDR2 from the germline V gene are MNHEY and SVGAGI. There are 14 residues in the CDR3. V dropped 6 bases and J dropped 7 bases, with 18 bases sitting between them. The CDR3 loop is CASSPRMGARGYTF. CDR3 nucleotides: TGTGCCAGCAGCCCGCGGATGGGGGCGCGTGGCTACACCTTC.

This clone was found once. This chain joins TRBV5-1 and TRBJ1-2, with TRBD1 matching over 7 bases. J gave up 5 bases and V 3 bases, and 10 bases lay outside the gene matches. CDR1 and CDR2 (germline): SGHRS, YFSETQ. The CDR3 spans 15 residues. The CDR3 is CASSSATGVFYGYTF. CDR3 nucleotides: TGCGCCAGCAGCTCTGCTACAGGGGTCTTTTATGGCTACACCTTC. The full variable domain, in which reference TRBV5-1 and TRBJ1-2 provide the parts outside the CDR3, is KAGVTQTPRYLIKTRGQQVTLSCSPISGHRSVSWYQQTPGQGLQFLFEYFSETQRNKGNFPGRFSGRQFSNSRSEMNVSTLELGDSALYLCASSSATGVFYGYTFGSGTRLTVV.

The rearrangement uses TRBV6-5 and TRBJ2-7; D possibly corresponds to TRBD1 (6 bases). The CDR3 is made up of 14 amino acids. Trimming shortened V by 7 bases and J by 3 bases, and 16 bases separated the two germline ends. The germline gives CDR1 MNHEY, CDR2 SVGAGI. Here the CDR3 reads CASTIQGSSYEQYF. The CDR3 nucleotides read TGTGCCAGCACCATACAGGGCTCCAGCTACGAGCAGTACTTC.

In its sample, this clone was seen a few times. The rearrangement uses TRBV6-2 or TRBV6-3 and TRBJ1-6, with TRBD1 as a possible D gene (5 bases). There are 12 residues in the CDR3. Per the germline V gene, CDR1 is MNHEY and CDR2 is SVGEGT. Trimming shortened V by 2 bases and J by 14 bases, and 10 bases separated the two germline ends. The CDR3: CASSYGGSALHF. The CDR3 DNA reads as TGTGCCAGCAGTTACGGGGGGTCGGCCCTCCACTTT.

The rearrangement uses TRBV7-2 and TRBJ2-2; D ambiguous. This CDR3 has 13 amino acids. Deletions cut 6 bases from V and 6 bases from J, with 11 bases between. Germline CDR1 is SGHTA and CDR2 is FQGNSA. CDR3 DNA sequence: TGTGCCAGCAGGAATACGGGTGCCGGGGAGCTGTTTTTT. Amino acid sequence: CASRNTGAGELFF.

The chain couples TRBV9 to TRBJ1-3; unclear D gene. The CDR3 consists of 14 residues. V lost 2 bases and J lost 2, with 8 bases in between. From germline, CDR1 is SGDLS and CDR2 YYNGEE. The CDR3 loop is CASSVGGAGNTIYF. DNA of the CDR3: TGTGCCAGCAGCGTGGGCGGGGCTGGAAACACCATATATTTT.

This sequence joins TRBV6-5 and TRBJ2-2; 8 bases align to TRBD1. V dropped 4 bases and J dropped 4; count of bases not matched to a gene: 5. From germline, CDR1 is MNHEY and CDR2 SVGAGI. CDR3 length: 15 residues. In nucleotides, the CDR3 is TGTGCCAGCAGTTTTTGGACAGGGATCACCGGGGAGCTGTTTTTT. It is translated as CASSFWTGITGELFF.

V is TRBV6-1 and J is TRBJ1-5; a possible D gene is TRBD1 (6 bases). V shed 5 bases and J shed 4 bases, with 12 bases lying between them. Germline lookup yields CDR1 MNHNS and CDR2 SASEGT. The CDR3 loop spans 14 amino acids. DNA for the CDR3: TGTGCCAGCAGTTTTGTAAGGGGGAATCAGCCCCAGCATTTT. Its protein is CASSFVRGNQPQHF.

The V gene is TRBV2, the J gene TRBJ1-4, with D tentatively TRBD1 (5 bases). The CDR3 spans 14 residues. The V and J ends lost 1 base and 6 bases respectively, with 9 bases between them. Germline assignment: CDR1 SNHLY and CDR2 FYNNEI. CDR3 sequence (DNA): TGTGCCAGCAGTGAAGAAGGGGAATATGAAAAACTGTTTTTT. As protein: CASSEEGEYEKLFF.

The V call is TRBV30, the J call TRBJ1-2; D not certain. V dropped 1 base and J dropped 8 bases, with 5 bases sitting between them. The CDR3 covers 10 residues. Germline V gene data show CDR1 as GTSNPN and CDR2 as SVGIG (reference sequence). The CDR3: CAWSGEGYTF. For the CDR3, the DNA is TGTGCCTGGAGTGGCGAGGGCTACACCTTC. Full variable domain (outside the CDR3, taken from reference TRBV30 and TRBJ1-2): SQTIHQWPATLVQPVGSPLSLECTVEGTSNPNLYWYRQAAGRGLQLLFYSVGIGQISSEVPQNLSASRPQDRQFILSSKKLLLSDSGFYLCAWSGEGYTFGSGTRLTVV.

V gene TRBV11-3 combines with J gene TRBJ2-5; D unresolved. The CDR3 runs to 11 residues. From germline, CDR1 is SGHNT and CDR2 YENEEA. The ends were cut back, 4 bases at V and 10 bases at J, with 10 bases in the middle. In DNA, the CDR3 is TGTGCCAGCAGCTCAACTGTCGACCAGTACTTC. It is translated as CASSSTVDQYF.

The CDR3 DNA reads TGCGCCAGCAGCCGGAATTCCGGGACAGATGGCTACACCTTC. Amino acids: CASSRNSGTDGYTF. V is TRBV5-1 and J is TRBJ1-2; 7 bases fit TRBD1. After removal of 4 bases from V and 6 bases from J, the junction contained 9 bases not matched to a gene. The CDR3 covers 14 residues. Germline CDR1 SGHRS, CDR2 YFSETQ.

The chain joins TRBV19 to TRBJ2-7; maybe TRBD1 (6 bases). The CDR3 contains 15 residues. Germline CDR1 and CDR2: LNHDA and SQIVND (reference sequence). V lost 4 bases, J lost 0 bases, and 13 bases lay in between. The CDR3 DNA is TGTGCCAGTAGTACCCTCGACAGGCCCTCCTACGAGCAGTACTTC. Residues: CASSTLDRPSYEQYF.

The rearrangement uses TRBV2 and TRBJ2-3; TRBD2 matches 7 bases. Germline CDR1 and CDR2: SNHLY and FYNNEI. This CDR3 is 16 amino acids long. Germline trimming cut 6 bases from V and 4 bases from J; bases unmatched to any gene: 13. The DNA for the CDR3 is TGTGCCAGCAGCGAACGAGCTGGACTAGTTCCAGATACGCAGTATTTT. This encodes CASSERAGLVPDTQYF.

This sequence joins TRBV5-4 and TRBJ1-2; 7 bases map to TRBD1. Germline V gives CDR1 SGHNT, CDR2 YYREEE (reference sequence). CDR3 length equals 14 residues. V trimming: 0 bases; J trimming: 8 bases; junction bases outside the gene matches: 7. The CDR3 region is CASSLAGQAHGYTF. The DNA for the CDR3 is TGTGCCAGCAGCTTGGCCGGACAGGCTCACGGCTACACCTTC. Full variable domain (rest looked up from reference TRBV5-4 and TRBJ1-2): ETGVTQSPTHLIKTRGQQVTLRCSSQSGHNTVSWYQQALGQGPQFIFQYYREEENGRGNFPPRFSGLQFPNYSSELNVNALELDDSALYLCASSLAGQAHGYTFGSGTRLTVV.

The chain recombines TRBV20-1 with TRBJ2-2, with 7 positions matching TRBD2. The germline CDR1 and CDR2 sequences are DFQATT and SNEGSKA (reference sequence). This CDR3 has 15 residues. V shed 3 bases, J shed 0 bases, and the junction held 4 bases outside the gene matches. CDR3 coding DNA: TGCAGTGCTAGTACTAGCGACGCGAACACCGGGGAGCTGTTTTTT. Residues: CSASTSDANTGELFF.

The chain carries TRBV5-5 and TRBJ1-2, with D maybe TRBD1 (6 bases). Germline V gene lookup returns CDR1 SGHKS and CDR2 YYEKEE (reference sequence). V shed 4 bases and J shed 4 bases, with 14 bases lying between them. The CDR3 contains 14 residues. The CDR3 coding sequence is TGTGCCAGCAGCCACAGGGAGATTGCCTATGGCTACACCTTC. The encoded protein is CASSHREIAYGYTF.

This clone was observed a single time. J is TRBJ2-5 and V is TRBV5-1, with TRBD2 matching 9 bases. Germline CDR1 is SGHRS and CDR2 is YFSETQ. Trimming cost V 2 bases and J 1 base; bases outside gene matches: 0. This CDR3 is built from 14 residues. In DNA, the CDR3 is TGCGCCAGCAGCTTTAGCGGGGGCCAAGAGACCCAGTACTTC. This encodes CASSFSGGQETQYF.

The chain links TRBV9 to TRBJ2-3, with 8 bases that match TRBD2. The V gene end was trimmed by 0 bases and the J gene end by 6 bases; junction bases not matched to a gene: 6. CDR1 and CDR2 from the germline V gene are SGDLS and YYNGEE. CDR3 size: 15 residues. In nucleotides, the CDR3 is TGTGCCAGCAGCGTAGCTTCTGCGGGGGGCGATACGCAGTATTTT. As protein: CASSVASAGGDTQYF.

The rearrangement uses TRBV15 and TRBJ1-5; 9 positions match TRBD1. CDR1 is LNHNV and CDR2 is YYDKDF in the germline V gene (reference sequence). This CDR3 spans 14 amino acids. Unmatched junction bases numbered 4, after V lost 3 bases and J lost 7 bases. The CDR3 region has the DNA TGTGCCACCAGCAGGACAGGGGGATGGCAGCCCCAGCATTTT. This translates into CATSRTGGWQPQHF.

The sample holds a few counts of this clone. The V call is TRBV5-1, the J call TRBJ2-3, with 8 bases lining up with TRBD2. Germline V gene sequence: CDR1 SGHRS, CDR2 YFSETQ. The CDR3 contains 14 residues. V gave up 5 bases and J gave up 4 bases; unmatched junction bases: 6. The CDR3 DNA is TGCGCCAGCAGAGCGGGAGAAGAGGCAGATACGCAGTATTTT. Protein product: CASRAGEEADTQYF.

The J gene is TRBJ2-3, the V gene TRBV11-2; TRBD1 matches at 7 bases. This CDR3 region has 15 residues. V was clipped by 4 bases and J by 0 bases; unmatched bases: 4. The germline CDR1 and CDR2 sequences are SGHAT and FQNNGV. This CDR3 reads CASSSGQASTDTQYF. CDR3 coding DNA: TGTGCCAGCAGCTCTGGACAGGCTAGCACAGATACGCAGTATTTT.

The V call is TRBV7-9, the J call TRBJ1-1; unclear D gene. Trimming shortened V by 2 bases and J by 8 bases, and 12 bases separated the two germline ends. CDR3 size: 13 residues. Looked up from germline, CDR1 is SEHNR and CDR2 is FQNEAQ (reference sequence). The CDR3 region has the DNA TGTGCCAGCAGCTTATTAGTTTCCCTAGAAGCTTTCTTT. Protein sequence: CASSLLVSLEAFF.

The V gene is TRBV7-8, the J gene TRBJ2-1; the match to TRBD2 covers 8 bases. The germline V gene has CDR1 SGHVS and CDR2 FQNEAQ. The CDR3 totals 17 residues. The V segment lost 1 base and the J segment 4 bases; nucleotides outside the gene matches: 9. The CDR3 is CASSLDQRGPGYNEQFF. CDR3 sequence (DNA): TGTGCCAGCAGCTTAGACCAGCGGGGGCCTGGTTACAATGAGCAGTTCTTC. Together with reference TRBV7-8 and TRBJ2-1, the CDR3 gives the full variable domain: GAGVSQSPRYKVAKRGQDVALRCDPISGHVSLFWYQQALGQGPEFLTYFQNEAQLDKSGLPSDRFFAERPEGSVSTLKIQRTQQEDSAVYLCASSLDQRGPGYNEQFFGPGTRLTVL.

DNA for the CDR3: TGTGCCAGCAGCCAAGGGGGACAGGGGAATCAGCCCCAGCATTTT. Residues: CASSQGGQGNQPQHF. V and J are TRBV4-2 and TRBJ1-5, with 10 bases that match TRBD1. Trimming took 1 base from V and 4 from J; bases not matched to a gene: 1. Germline V gives CDR1 LGHNA, CDR2 YNFKEQ. The length of the CDR3 is 15 residues.

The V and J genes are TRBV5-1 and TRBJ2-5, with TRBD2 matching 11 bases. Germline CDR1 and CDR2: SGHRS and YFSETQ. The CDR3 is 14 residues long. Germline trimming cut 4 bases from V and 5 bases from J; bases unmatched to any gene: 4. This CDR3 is CASSNPSGGETQYF. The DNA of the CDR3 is TGCGCCAGCAGCAACCCTAGCGGGGGGGAGACCCAGTACTTC.

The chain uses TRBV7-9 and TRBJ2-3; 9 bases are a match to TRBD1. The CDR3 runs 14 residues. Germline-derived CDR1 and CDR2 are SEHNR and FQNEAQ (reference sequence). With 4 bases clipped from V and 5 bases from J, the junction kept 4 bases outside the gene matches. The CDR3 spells CASSSPDRGDTQYF. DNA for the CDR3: TGTGCCAGCAGCTCTCCGGACAGGGGAGATACGCAGTATTTT.